Listed here are 22 T cell receptor beta chains from one sample, sequenced in a study of blood T cell repertoires in COVID-19. TCRdb's table, derived via immunoSEQ multiplex PCR, lists solely in-frame clones and lacks some. The data contain 200,000 to 250,000 clones, around 80% of them singletons. Specimen: peripheral blood. Source of these receptors: a woman older than 75 with COVID-19, enrolled during active disease.

The chain has TRBV3-1 (or the pseudogene TRBV3-2) and TRBJ1-4; 8 nucleotides agree with TRBD1. This CDR3 contains 19 residues. The germline gives CDR1 LGHDT, CDR2 YNNKEL (reference sequence). Germline trimming cut 4 bases from V and 0 bases from J; bases unmatched to any gene: 13. CDR3 protein: CASSPYPGQGTATNEKLFF. CDR3 DNA sequence: TGTGCCAGCAGCCCATACCCCGGACAGGGCACAGCAACTAATGAAAAACTGTTTTTT.

This sequence joins TRBV3-1 (or the pseudogene TRBV3-2) and TRBJ1-1, with TRBD1 as a possible D gene (6 bases). The CDR3 spans 16 residues. The V gene's germline CDR1 is LGHDT and CDR2 YNNKEL (reference sequence). V was cut by 6 bases and J by 2 bases, with 19 bases left in between. The CDR3 DNA sequence: TGTGCCAGCAGGCCGAACCCGGGACACAGCAACACTGAAGCTTTCTTT. The encoded protein is CASRPNPGHSNTEAFF.

V and J are TRBV5-1 and TRBJ1-3; TRBD1 is a possible D gene (6 bases). This CDR3 spans 18 amino acids. Germline CDR1 SGHRS, CDR2 YFSETQ. The V gene lost 1 base and the J gene lost 1 base, with 18 bases spanning the gap. The CDR3 bases are TGCGCCAGCAGCTTGTCGGTTCCCCAGGGGTCATCTGGAAACACCATATATTTT. Translated: CASSLSVPQGSSGNTIYF.

This chain links TRBV7-9 with TRBJ2-1; 9 bases align to TRBD2. J was trimmed by 10 bases and V by 1 base; bases with no gene match: 8. This CDR3 is 15 amino acids long. Germline V gene sequence: CDR1 SEHNR, CDR2 FQNEAQ (reference sequence). CDR3 amino acids: CASSLGGAGGTEQFF. The CDR3 bases are TGTGCCAGCAGCTTAGGAGGAGCGGGAGGTACCGAGCAGTTCTTC.

The genes are TRBV28 and TRBJ1-4, with 7 bases matching TRBD1. This CDR3 region has 14 residues. Germline trimming cut 2 bases from V and 7 bases from J; bases unmatched to any gene: 4. In germline, CDR1 is MDHEN, CDR2 SYDVKM. Here the CDR3 reads CASSLDRVAEKLFF. The CDR3, as DNA: TGTGCCAGCAGTTTAGACAGGGTTGCTGAAAAACTGTTTTTT.

This rearrangement joins TRBV29-1 to TRBJ2-3; 8 positions agree with TRBD2. This CDR3 spans 15 amino acids. V shed 1 base, J shed 3 bases, and the junction held 6 bases outside the gene matches. Per the germline V gene, CDR1 is SQVTM and CDR2 is ANQGSEA. CDR3 amino acids: CSVEGLSGDTDTQYF. The DNA of the CDR3 is TGCAGCGTTGAAGGGCTTAGCGGGGATACAGATACGCAGTATTTT.

The J gene is TRBJ1-2, the V gene TRBV7-9, with a tentative D call TRBD1 (5 bases). Deletions cut 3 bases from V and 4 bases from J, with 12 bases between. CDR3 length equals 14 residues. The germline CDR1 and CDR2 sequences are SEHNR and FQNEAQ (reference sequence). CDR3 coding DNA: TGTGCCAGCAGCTTTTCGGGGGAGGTCTATGGCTACACCTTC. Translation gives CASSFSGEVYGYTF.

The CDR3 sequence: CASGRLAGGGETQYF. The CDR3 bases are TGTGCCAGCGGAAGACTAGCGGGGGGTGGAGAGACCCAGTACTTC. The V call is TRBV2, the J call TRBJ2-5; 13 bases map to TRBD2. This CDR3 comprises 15 residues. Germline CDR1 and CDR2: SNHLY and FYNNEI. Losses at the gene ends were 8 bases for V and 4 bases for J; bases not matched to a gene: 7.

The chain employs TRBV12-5 and TRBJ1-2; D is undetermined. The CDR3 consists of 11 residues. The germline gives CDR1 LGHNT, CDR2 FRNRAP. Trimming removed 2 bases from V and 6 bases from J, with 4 bases in between. CDR3 loop: CASGLTNGYTF. The CDR3 coding sequence is TGTGCTAGTGGTTTGACAAATGGCTACACCTTC. Based on the CDR3 plus reference TRBV12-5 and TRBJ1-2, the full variable domain is DARVTQTPRHKVTEMGQEVTMRCQPILGHNTVFWYRQTMMQGLELLAYFRNRAPLDDSGMPKDRFSAEMPDATLATLKIQPSEPRDSAVYFCASGLTNGYTFGSGTRLTVV.

V is TRBV7-2 and J is TRBJ1-4; D not certain. The CDR3 is 16 residues long. V was shortened by 3 bases and J by 0 bases, with 11 bases between the two germline ends. The germline V gene encodes CDR1 SGHTA and CDR2 FQGNSA. The chain's CDR3 is CASSLRVPSTNEKLFF. CDR3 in DNA: TGTGCCAGCAGCTTGCGGGTCCCCTCAACTAATGAAAAACTGTTTTTT.

The chain carries TRBV9 and TRBJ2-3, with TRBD1 matching 9 bases. Trimming cost V 4 bases and J 3 bases; bases outside gene matches: 9. The V gene's germline CDR1 is SGDLS and CDR2 YYNGEE. The CDR3 runs to 16 residues. CDR3 DNA sequence: TGTGCCAGCAGCAAAGCGACACAGGGGGCGACAGATACGCAGTATTTT. The encoded protein is CASSKATQGATDTQYF. Full variable domain (outside the CDR3, taken from reference TRBV9 and TRBJ2-3): DSGVTQTPKHLITATGQRVTLRCSPRSGDLSVYWYQQSLDQGLQFLIQYYNGEERAKGNILERFSAQQFPDLHSELNLSSLELGDSALYFCASSKATQGATDTQYFGPGTRLTVL.

The gene calls are TRBV2 and TRBJ2-7, with 8 bases matching TRBD1. Looked up from germline, CDR1 is SNHLY and CDR2 is FYNNEI. Trimming at V came to 7 bases and at J to 5 bases, leaving 7 bases not matched to a gene. The CDR3 is 13 amino acids. The CDR3 nucleotides read TGTGCCAGCAAGCGACAGGGGTTCCACGAGCAGTACTTC. This encodes CASKRQGFHEQYF.

The gene calls are TRBV5-1 and TRBJ2-5, with D possibly being TRBD2 (6 bases). The V gene lost 5 bases and the J gene lost 2 bases, with 16 bases spanning the gap. The CDR3 totals 15 residues. The germline V gene has CDR1 SGHRS and CDR2 YFSETQ. The CDR3 sequence: CASRTTASGQETQYF. Written as DNA, the CDR3 is TGCGCCAGCAGAACGACAGCCAGCGGGCAAGAGACCCAGTACTTC.

This chain links TRBV29-1 with TRBJ1-1, with D perhaps matching TRBD1 (6 bases). CDR3 length: 12 residues. The V gene's germline CDR1 is SQVTM and CDR2 ANQGSEA. Trimming pared 7 bases from V and 0 bases from J, leaving 9 bases between. The CDR3 nucleotides are TGCAGCGGCGGACAGATGAACACTGAAGCTTTCTTT. Amino acids: CSGGQMNTEAFF.

The chain couples TRBV3-1 (or the pseudogene TRBV3-2) to TRBJ1-4; D gene ambiguous. The CDR3 covers 12 residues. Germline V lookup: CDR1 LGHDT, CDR2 YNNKEL (reference sequence). Between the trimmed V and J ends, which lost 4 bases and 7 bases, there was a span of 7 bases. For the CDR3, the DNA is TGTGCCAGCAGCCGAGGAATTGAAAAACTGTTTTTT. This encodes CASSRGIEKLFF.

The rearrangement uses TRBV5-1 and TRBJ2-5; tentative D call: TRBD2 (6 bases). CDR3 length: 14 amino acids. The germline V and J ends were trimmed by 2 bases and 5 bases, with 13 bases remaining between them. Germline V gene sequence: CDR1 SGHRS, CDR2 YFSETQ. CDR3 residues: CASSFGGVSETQYF. The CDR3 DNA sequence: TGCGCCAGCAGCTTCGGGGGAGTATCGGAGACCCAGTACTTC.

This clone came up once. The gene calls are TRBV29-1 and TRBJ1-4; TRBD1 matches at 9 bases. The junction had 6 bases not matched to a gene; V was cut back by 6 bases and J by 4 bases. In germline, CDR1 is SQVTM, CDR2 ANQGSEA. CDR3 length: 14 amino acids. The CDR3 spells CSVTGTGINEKLFF. CDR3 nucleotides: TGCAGCGTCACCGGGACAGGGATTAATGAAAAACTGTTTTTT.

J is TRBJ2-3 and V is TRBV4-1; no reliable D call. This CDR3 has 13 amino acids. Trimming took off 0 bases at V and 6 bases at J, with 7 bases between the two ends. Germline V gives CDR1 MGHRA, CDR2 YSYEKL. For the CDR3, the DNA is TGCGCCAGCAGCCAAGAGATTCGGGATACGCAGTATTTT. As protein: CASSQEIRDTQYF.

This chain uses TRBV28 with TRBJ1-2, with 7 bases aligning to TRBD1. Germline assignment: CDR1 MDHEN and CDR2 SYDVKM. V lost 5 bases and J lost 4; bases outside the gene matches: 4. The CDR3 consists of 13 residues. The CDR3 DNA follows: TGTGCCAGCAGTCAACAGGGGACCTATGGCTACACCTTC. This gives the protein CASSQQGTYGYTF.

This clone has only one observation. The CDR3 sequence: CASSHASTADNYGYTF. The CDR3 coding sequence is TGTGCCAGCAGCCATGCCTCGACAGCCGATAATTATGGCTACACCTTC. The chain has TRBV4-2 and TRBJ1-2, with D maybe TRBD1 (5 bases). CDR1 and CDR2 (germline): LGHNA, YNFKEQ. Deletions cut 3 bases from V and 5 bases from J, with 19 bases between. The CDR3 runs to 16 residues.

This sequence joins TRBV28 and TRBJ1-2; a possible D gene is TRBD1 (5 bases). The V end was cut by 4 bases, the J end by 2 bases, with 11 bases between. Germline CDR1 is MDHEN and CDR2 is SYDVKM. This CDR3 is built from 14 residues. The CDR3 region has the DNA TGTGCCAGCAGTTCCGGCAGGGAAAACTATGGCTACACCTTC. Protein product: CASSSGRENYGYTF.

The rearrangement uses TRBV5-1 and TRBJ2-3, with D perhaps matching TRBD1 (6 bases). Germline V gives CDR1 SGHRS, CDR2 YFSETQ. The germline V and J ends were trimmed by 4 bases and 0 bases, with 18 bases remaining between them. The CDR3 totals 17 residues. CDR3 in DNA: TGCGCCAGCAGCGAAGCGACAGGTCAAACTAGCACAGATACGCAGTATTTT. It codes for CASSEATGQTSTDTQYF. Full variable domain (outside the CDR3, taken from reference TRBV5-1 and TRBJ2-3): KAGVTQTPRYLIKTRGQQVTLSCSPISGHRSVSWYQQTPGQGLQFLFEYFSETQRNKGNFPGRFSGRQFSNSRSEMNVSTLELGDSALYLCASSEATGQTSTDTQYFGPGTRLTVL.